Listed below are T cell receptor beta chains from one sample, sequenced in a study of intratumoral heterogeneity in liver cancer. Assay used: immunoSEQ multiplex PCR; TCRdb lists only in-frame clones, some missing. The repertoire has 20,000 to 25,000 clones, 73% of them found once; the top ten carry about a sixth. The material was tumor-adjacent normal tissue, obtained before any cancer treatment. The origin of the receptors is a woman in her 70s with hepatocellular carcinoma. Each CDR3 is given with its conserved first and last residue. The order of the fields is J gene, clone size, D gene, V gene, CDR3 DNA, CDR3 protein. The D gene is left open where the match is weak. The listing skips clone size in some rows; elsewhere it reads once, few, many or a size class.

TRBJ1-5,-,-,TRBV4-2,TGTGCCAGCAGCCAAGGAACTCAGCCCCAGCATTTT,CASSQGTQPQHF
TRBJ2-7,-,-,TRBV28,TGTGCCAGCAGCCTTAGGGGAGCAGGCAAGGACGAGCAGTACTTC,CASSLRGAGKDEQYF
TRBJ2-7,-,-,TRBV5-4,TGTGCCAGCAGCTTGGCTAGCAGAGTCTACGAGCAGTACTTC,CASSLASRVYEQYF
TRBJ1-3,few,-,TRBV2,TGTGCCAGCAGTGTCGGCGGCAACTCTGGAAACACCATATATTTT,CASSVGGNSGNTIYF
TRBJ2-2,-,-,TRBV2,TGTGCCAGCAGCAGGAACACCGGGGAGCTGTTTTTT,CASSRNTGELFF
TRBJ2-7,-,TRBD1,TRBV5-1,TGCGCCAGCAGCTTGGGACAGGGGGCTCACGAGCAGTACTTC,CASSLGQGAHEQYF
TRBJ2-7,-,TRBD2,TRBV7-7,TGTGCTAGCAGCTCAGGACTAGGAGGTTCCTACGAGCAGTACTTC,CASSSGLGGSYEQYF
TRBJ2-1,few,-,TRBV5-6,TGTGCCAGCAGCTTTTTATCCAATGAGCAGTTCTTC,CASSFLSNEQFF
TRBJ2-2,-,-,TRBV6-5,TGTGCCAGCAGTCCTCTAGGCACCGGGGAGCTGTTTTTT,CASSPLGTGELFF
TRBJ1-1,few,-,TRBV24-1,TGTGCCACCAGTGATTTAAGGGGGAAGCAAGCTTTCTTT,CATSDLRGKQAFF
TRBJ1-4,-,-,TRBV2,TGTGCCAGCAGCCCCACCAGTGGAGGAAAACTGTTTTTT,CASSPTSGGKLFF
TRBJ2-5,few,-,TRBV10-3,TGTGCCATCAGTGTAGCGGACCAAGAGACCCAGTACTTC,CAISVADQETQYF
TRBJ2-1,-,-,TRBV18,TGTGCCAGCTCACCACCGGTCGTCCGTTCCAATGAGCAGTTCTTC,CASSPPVVRSNEQFF
TRBJ2-3,-,-,TRBV10-2,TGCGCCAGCACGGCGGGGAACACAGATACGCAGTATTTT,CASTAGNTDTQYF
TRBJ1-2,-,TRBD1,TRBV27,TGTGCCAGCAGTGATATCCTTCAGGGGGCACATGGCTACACCTTC,CASSDILQGAHGYTF
TRBJ2-2,-,TRBD1,TRBV5-4,TGTGCCAGCAGCTCCCGACAGGGTACCACCGGGGAGCTGTTTTTT,CASSSRQGTTGELFF
TRBJ2-5,-,-,TRBV6-6,TGTGCCACAGAGGATCTGGCTGAGACCCAGTACTTC,CATEDLAETQYF
TRBJ1-5,-,TRBD1,TRBV6-5,TGTGCCAGCAGCTTTGGGACAGGGGGAAGGCAGCCCCAGCATTTT,CASSFGTGGRQPQHF
TRBJ2-7,-,-,TRBV28,TGTGCCAGCAGTCCACAGAATACCTACGAGCAGTACTTC,CASSPQNTYEQYF
TRBJ1-4,-,TRBD1,TRBV4-2,TGTGCCAGCAGCCCCCCGGGACAGGGGGCGTTCAGTAATGAAAAACTGTTTTTT,CASSPPGQGAFSNEKLFF
TRBJ2-2,-,TRBD1,TRBV2,TGTGCCAGCAGTGAAGAAGGGACAGGGCGGACCGGGGAGCTGTTTTTT,CASSEEGTGRTGELFF
TRBJ1-5,-,-,TRBV19,TGTGCCAGTTCCTCACAGGGAAACAATCAGCCCCAGCATTTT,CASSSQGNNQPQHF
TRBJ2-7,-,-,TRBV27,TGTGCCAGCAGTGAAACAGGAGTCTCCTACGAGCAGTACTTC,CASSETGVSYEQYF
TRBJ2-7,-,TRBD1,TRBV2,TGTGCCAGCACTTGGGACAGGGACGAGCAGTACTTC,CASTWDRDEQYF
TRBJ2-1,-,-,TRBV5-1,TGCGCCAGCAGCCCGACAGGTCAAGGGGGATACAATGAGCAGTTCTTC,CASSPTGQGGYNEQFF
TRBJ2-1,-,TRBD2,TRBV13,TGTGCCAGCAGCCCAACAACTAGCGGGAGCGTTGATGAGCAGTTCTTC,CASSPTTSGSVDEQFF
TRBJ2-1,once,-,TRBV6-5,TGTGCCAGCAGTTACGGGGGAAGAGGGTACAATGAGCAGTTCTTC,CASSYGGRGYNEQFF
TRBJ2-7,-,-,TRBV11-1,TGTGCCAGCAGCCCGGTTAATACAGGGAGGAGGCACGAGCAGTACTTC,CASSPVNTGRRHEQYF
TRBJ2-7,-,-,TRBV28,TGTGCCAGCAGCTCAGGGCCGCAGCAGTACTTC,CASSSGPQQYF
TRBJ1-1,-,TRBD1,TRBV19,TGTGCCAGTAGTTTGGGACAGGGGAACACTGAAGCTTTCTTT,CASSLGQGNTEAFF
TRBJ2-2,large,-,TRBV29-1,TGCAGCGTTTTGGGGGCCGGGGAGCTGTTTTTT,CSVLGAGELFF
TRBJ2-1,-,TRBD2,TRBV2,TGTGCCAGCAGGTCTAGCGGGAGGTCATTATACAATGAGCAGTTCTTC,CASRSSGRSLYNEQFF
TRBJ2-3,-,TRBD2,TRBV18,TGTGCCAGCTCACCTCAGGCGGGAGTAAGCACAGATACGCAGTATTTT,CASSPQAGVSTDTQYF
TRBJ1-5,few,-,TRBV19,TGTGCCAGTAGTATAGGGCACAGGGCTGGGGATCAGCCCCAGCATTTT,CASSIGHRAGDQPQHF
TRBJ2-5,-,-,TRBV9,TGTGCCAGCAGCCCGCCGGAAGACCAAGAGACCCAGTACTTC,CASSPPEDQETQYF
TRBJ2-7,-,-,TRBV13,TGTGCCAGCAGCTTAAGGGGGGGGCTCTACGAGCAGTACTTC,CASSLRGGLYEQYF
TRBJ2-3,-,-,TRBV4-1,TGCGCCAGCAGCCCCCTCGGCCAGGAAAACACAGATACGCAGTATTTT,CASSPLGQENTDTQYF
TRBJ2-7,-,-,TRBV14,TGTGCCAGCAGCCAAGATGGGGAGAAAAGGTACGAGCAGTACTTC,CASSQDGEKRYEQYF
TRBJ2-3,-,TRBD2,TRBV6-5,TGTGCCGGCAGACTAGCGGGTGCTCATACGCAGTATTTT,CAGRLAGAHTQYF
TRBJ2-3,once,-,TRBV6-5,TGTGCCAGCGGGGACTCTGCAGATACGCAGTATTTT,CASGDSADTQYF
TRBJ2-1,-,-,TRBV20-1,TGCAGTGCTCGCGCCGGGACTGTGCAGTTCTTC,CSARAGTVQFF
TRBJ2-5,-,-,TRBV7-8,TGTGCCAGCAGTATGACTGAGCTAGAACGGCAGACCCAGTACTTC,CASSMTELERQTQYF
TRBJ2-2,-,TRBD1,TRBV6-5,TGTGCCAGCAGCGCCGGGACAGGACACACCGGGGAGCTGTTTTTT,CASSAGTGHTGELFF
TRBJ2-1,-,TRBD2,TRBV6-5,TGTGCCAGCGTGCCCGGGACTAGCGGGAGTGTTGAGCAGTTCTTC,CASVPGTSGSVEQFF
TRBJ2-7,-,TRBD1,TRBV5-8,TGTGCCAGCAGCAACCGGGACAGGGATTGGGAGCAGTACTTC,CASSNRDRDWEQYF
TRBJ2-3,few,-,TRBV28,TGTGCCAGCAGTCCCCCCTTTCGTGGTACGCAGTATTTT,CASSPPFRGTQYF
TRBJ2-1,-,TRBD1,TRBV5-1,TGCGCCAGCAGCCAACGCCAGGGGGCTTCTCACAATGAGCAGTTCTTC,CASSQRQGASHNEQFF
TRBJ2-2,-,-,TRBV12-3/TRBV12-4,TGTGCCTTCGGAAAAGGGCGTTTGGGGGAGCTGTTTTTT,CAFGKGRLGELFF
TRBJ2-3,-,-,TRBV2,TGTGCCAGCAAGTCAGCTAGCACAGATACGCAGTATTTT,CASKSASTDTQYF
TRBJ2-5,-,TRBD2,TRBV6-5,TGTGCCAGCAGTATGGGGGGGGGAGAAGAGACCCAGTACTTC,CASSMGGGEETQYF
TRBJ2-5,once,-,TRBV7-8,TGTGCCAGCAGCTTAGCGAGGGGATTGGGACAAGAGACCCAGTACTTC,CASSLARGLGQETQYF
TRBJ1-1,-,-,TRBV6-5,TGTGCCAGCAGTTACTTGGACGGGGAAGCTTTCTTT,CASSYLDGEAFF
TRBJ2-7,medium-sized,TRBD1,TRBV29-1,TGCAGCGTTGAGGGTGCCAGGGGGCCTCGGTCGGGAACCTACGAGCAGTACTTC,CSVEGARGPRSGTYEQYF
TRBJ2-1,-,TRBD2,TRBV5-1,TGCGCCAGCAGCTTGGTTTCTCCTAGCGGGAGAATCCATGAGCAGTTCTTC,CASSLVSPSGRIHEQFF
TRBJ2-3,-,-,TRBV7-9,TGTGCCAGCAGCTTAGAAACGGGGTACACAGATACGCAGTATTTT,CASSLETGYTDTQYF